A single sample gave rise to the 2 T cell receptor beta chains below, sequenced in a study of blood T cell repertoires in COVID-19. Using immunoSEQ multiplex PCR, the repertoire was profiled, and TCRdb retains in-frame clones only, with some absent. The top ten clones hold around 3.5% of a sample with more than 300,000 clones, about 93% of them seen once. Sequencing was done on a sample of peripheral blood. Receptors originate from a woman between 18 and 29 years old who had recovered from COVID-19.

The sample holds one count of this clone. The genes are TRBV29-1 and TRBJ2-3, with 10 positions matching TRBD1. The CDR3 runs 11 residues. V was clipped by 7 bases and J by 9 bases; unmatched bases: 4. Germline CDR1 reads SQVTM; CDR2 reads ANQGSEA. The CDR3 sequence: CSASDRGTQYF. In DNA, the CDR3 is TGCAGCGCCTCGGACAGGGGGACGCAGTATTTT.

This rearrangement joins TRBV19 to TRBJ1-2; possible D gene TRBD1, 6 bases. The CDR3 spans 13 residues. Between the trimmed V and J ends, which lost 3 bases and 8 bases, there was a span of 13 bases. In germline, CDR1 is LNHDA, CDR2 SQIVND (reference sequence). The CDR3 coding sequence is TGTGCCAGTAGTATCGGCACAGGGTGGGGCTACACCTTC. It translates to CASSIGTGWGYTF.